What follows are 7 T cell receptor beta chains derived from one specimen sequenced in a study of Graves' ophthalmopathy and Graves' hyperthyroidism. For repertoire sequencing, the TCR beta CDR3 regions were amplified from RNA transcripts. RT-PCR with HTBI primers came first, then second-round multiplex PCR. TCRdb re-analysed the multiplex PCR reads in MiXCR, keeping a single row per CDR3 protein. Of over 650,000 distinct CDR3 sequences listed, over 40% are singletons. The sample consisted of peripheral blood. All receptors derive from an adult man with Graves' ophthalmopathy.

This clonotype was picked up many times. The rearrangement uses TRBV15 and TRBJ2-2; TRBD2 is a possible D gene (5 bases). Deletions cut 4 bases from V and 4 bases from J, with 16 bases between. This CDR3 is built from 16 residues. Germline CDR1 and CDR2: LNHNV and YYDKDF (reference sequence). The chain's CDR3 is CATSTGSLRGTGELFF. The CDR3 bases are TGTGCCACCAGCACGGGAAGCCTCCGTGGCACCGGGGAGCTGTTTTTT.

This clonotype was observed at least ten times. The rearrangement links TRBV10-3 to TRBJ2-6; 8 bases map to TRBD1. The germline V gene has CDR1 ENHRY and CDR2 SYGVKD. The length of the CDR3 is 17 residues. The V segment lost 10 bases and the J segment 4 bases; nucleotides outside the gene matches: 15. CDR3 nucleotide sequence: TGTGCCACCGTAAGGGACAGGAATCCTGCCGGGGCCAACGTCCTGACTTTC. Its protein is CATVRDRNPAGANVLTF.

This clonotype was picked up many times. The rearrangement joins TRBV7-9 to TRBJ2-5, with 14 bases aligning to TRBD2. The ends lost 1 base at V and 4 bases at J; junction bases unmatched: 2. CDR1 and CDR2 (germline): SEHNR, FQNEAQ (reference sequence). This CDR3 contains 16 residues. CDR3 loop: CASSLVGTSGRETQYF. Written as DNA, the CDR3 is TGTGCCAGCAGCTTAGTGGGGACTAGCGGGAGAGAGACCCAGTACTTC.

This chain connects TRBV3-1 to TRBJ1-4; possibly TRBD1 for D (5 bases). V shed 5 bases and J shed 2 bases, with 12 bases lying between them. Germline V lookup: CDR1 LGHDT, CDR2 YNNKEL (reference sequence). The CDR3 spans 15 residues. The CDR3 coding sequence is TGTGCCAGCAGCACTGGGGGATCCACTAATGAAAAACTGTTTTTT. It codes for CASSTGGSTNEKLFF.

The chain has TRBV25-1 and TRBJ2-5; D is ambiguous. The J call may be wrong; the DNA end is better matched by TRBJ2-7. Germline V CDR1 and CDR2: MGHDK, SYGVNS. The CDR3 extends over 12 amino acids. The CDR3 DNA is TGTGCCAGCAGTGAATTTGGGGACGAGCAGTACTTC. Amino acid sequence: CASSEFGDEQYF.

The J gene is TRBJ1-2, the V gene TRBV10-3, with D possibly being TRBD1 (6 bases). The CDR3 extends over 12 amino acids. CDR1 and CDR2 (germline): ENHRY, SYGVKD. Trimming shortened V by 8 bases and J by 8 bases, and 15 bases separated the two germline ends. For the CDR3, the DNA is TGTGCCATCGCCGGACAGTCTATCGGCTACACCTTC. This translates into CAIAGQSIGYTF.

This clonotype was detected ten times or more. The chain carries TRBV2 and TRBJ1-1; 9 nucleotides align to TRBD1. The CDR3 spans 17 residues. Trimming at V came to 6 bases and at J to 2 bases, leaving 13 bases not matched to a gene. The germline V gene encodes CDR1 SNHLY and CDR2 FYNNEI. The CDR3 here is CASSEQRDRVYNTEAFF. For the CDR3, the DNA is TGTGCCAGCAGCGAACAAAGGGACAGGGTTTATAACACTGAAGCTTTCTTT. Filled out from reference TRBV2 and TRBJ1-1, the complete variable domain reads EPEVTQTPSHQVTQMGQEVILRCVPISNHLYFYWYRQILGQKVEFLVSFYNNEISEKSEIFDDQFSVERPDGSNFTLKIRSTKLEDSAMYFCASSEQRDRVYNTEAFFGQGTRLTVV.